This note documents a single T cell receptor (beta chain) sequence. Its antigen remains unidentified. MiXCR, run by TCRdb on the 5' RACE reads, gives a single entry per CDR3 protein. The repertoire holds some 220,000 distinct CDR3 sequences, with about 7% as singletons. The CDR3 runs to 13 residues. V was shortened by 3 bases and J by 6 bases, with 8 bases between the two germline ends. Germline CDR1 and CDR2: MRHNA and SNTAGT. These data originate in a study of CD8 T cells in ankylosing spondylitis. Study results and caveats: Reactive arthritis synovial fluid and blood were previously reported to contain some motif variants. About 8 highly homologous variants made up a TCR beta motif that seemed to typify ankylosing spondylitis blood.

What was sequenced was blood, either unsorted or a sorted T cell fraction (not recorded which). The sequence was collected from a male donor with ankylosing spondylitis. The chain links TRBV6-4 to TRBJ2-2, with D perhaps given as TRBD1 or TRBD2 (5 bases each). The CDR3 protein is CASSDVGAGELFF. CDR3 nucleotide sequence: TGTGCCAGCAGTGATGTGGGGGCCGGGGAGCTGTTTTTT.